These T cell receptor beta chains were read from a single sample in a study of shared clonotypes between healthy human individuals. The assay was immunoSEQ multiplex PCR, and TCRdb's table has in-frame clones only and misses some. The table lists approximately 2.5 million clones, approximately 90% of them singletons. Sequencing input: naive CD4+ T cells sorted from blood. All receptors derive from a man aged 18-30 years in good health. Both conserved end residues are part of each CDR3. D genes are given only for firm matches. Expanded clones get a size class; other rows say once, few or many, or leave the size out.

clone size: NA; V gene: TRBV5-1; J gene: TRBJ2-7; D gene: TRBD2; CDR3 DNA: TGCGCCAGCAGCTTGAGCACTAGCGGGACGTACGAGCAGTACTTC; CDR3 protein: CASSLSTSGTYEQYF
clone size: NA; V gene: TRBV11-3; J gene: TRBJ2-1; D gene: TRBD2; CDR3 DNA: TGTGCCAGCAGCTTACGACTAGCGGGAGTGGATGAGCAGTTCTTC; CDR3 protein: CASSLRLAGVDEQFF
clone size: NA; V gene: TRBV5-1; J gene: TRBJ2-1; D gene: TRBD1; CDR3 DNA: TGCGCCAGCAGCCCGGGCGGGACAGGGAACAATGAGCAGTTCTTC; CDR3 protein: CASSPGGTGNNEQFF
clone size: NA; V gene: TRBV7-6; J gene: TRBJ1-1; D gene: NA; CDR3 DNA: TGTGCCAGCACCTCAGGACATTTGAACACTGAAGCTTTCTTT; CDR3 protein: CASTSGHLNTEAFF
clone size: NA; V gene: TRBV5-1; J gene: TRBJ2-5; D gene: NA; CDR3 DNA: TGCGCCAGCAGCTTGGGGCCAGGGTTAGACCAAGAGACCCAGTACTTC; CDR3 protein: CASSLGPGLDQETQYF
clone size: NA; V gene: TRBV5-4; J gene: TRBJ2-5; D gene: TRBD2; CDR3 DNA: TGTGCCAGCAGCTTGGCATGGCGGGGGACCCGGGAGACCCAGTACTTC; CDR3 protein: CASSLAWRGTRETQYF
clone size: NA; V gene: TRBV28; J gene: TRBJ1-5; D gene: NA; CDR3 DNA: TGTGCCAGCAGCCCGAAGAGGGGGGCAGATCAGCCCCAGCATTTT; CDR3 protein: CASSPKRGADQPQHF
clone size: NA; V gene: TRBV7-9; J gene: TRBJ2-2; D gene: TRBD1; CDR3 DNA: TGTGCCAGCAGCTTAGGAGCAGGGACAGGCCCGAACACCGGGGAGCTGTTTTTT; CDR3 protein: CASSLGAGTGPNTGELFF
clone size: NA; V gene: TRBV14; J gene: TRBJ2-1; D gene: TRBD2; CDR3 DNA: TGTGCCAGCAGCCGGGGACTAGCGGGAGGCAATGAGCAGTTCTTC; CDR3 protein: CASSRGLAGGNEQFF
clone size: NA; V gene: TRBV4-1; J gene: TRBJ1-5; D gene: NA; CDR3 DNA: TGCGCCAGCAGCCAAGCGGGGCAGCCCCAGCATTTT; CDR3 protein: CASSQAGQPQHF
clone size: NA; V gene: TRBV5-6; J gene: TRBJ1-1; D gene: NA; CDR3 DNA: TGTGCCAGCAGCCTCCTCCTCAGTGAAGCTTTCTTT; CDR3 protein: CASSLLLSEAFF
clone size: NA; V gene: TRBV10-3; J gene: TRBJ1-1; D gene: NA; CDR3 DNA: TGTGCCATCAGTCCGGGAGTCACTGAAGCTTTCTTT; CDR3 protein: CAISPGVTEAFF
clone size: NA; V gene: TRBV10-3; J gene: TRBJ2-1; D gene: TRBD2; CDR3 DNA: TGTGCCATCAGTAAGCGGGAGGGCCCCAATGAGCAGTTCTTC; CDR3 protein: CAISKREGPNEQFF
clone size: NA; V gene: TRBV28; J gene: TRBJ2-7; D gene: TRBD1; CDR3 DNA: TGTGCCACCCGTGAATCAGGGGGCGGCCACGAGCAGTACTTC; CDR3 protein: CATRESGGGHEQYF
clone size: NA; V gene: TRBV5-1; J gene: TRBJ2-1; D gene: NA; CDR3 DNA: TGCGCCAGCAGCTTGTCCCCCAATGAGCAGTTCTTC; CDR3 protein: CASSLSPNEQFF
clone size: few; V gene: TRBV27; J gene: TRBJ1-1; D gene: NA; CDR3 DNA: TGTGCCAGCAAAGTGAACACTGAAGCTTTCTTT; CDR3 protein: CASKVNTEAFF
clone size: NA; V gene: TRBV19; J gene: TRBJ2-1; D gene: NA; CDR3 DNA: TGTGCCAGTAGATCTTCCCGACGCGGGGGCAGCTACAATGAGCAGTTCTTC; CDR3 protein: CASRSSRRGGSYNEQFF
clone size: NA; V gene: TRBV6-6; J gene: TRBJ2-7; D gene: TRBD1; CDR3 DNA: TGTGCCAGCAGCCGGTCAGGGGGCGGAATCCTTTCGTACTTC; CDR3 protein: CASSRSGGGILSYF
clone size: NA; V gene: TRBV10-1; J gene: TRBJ2-7; D gene: NA; CDR3 DNA: TGCGCCAGCAGTGTGCCGGGCTACCCCCTTTGGGAGCAGTACTTC; CDR3 protein: CASSVPGYPLWEQYF
clone size: NA; V gene: TRBV7-9; J gene: TRBJ2-5; D gene: NA; CDR3 DNA: TGTGCCACCGCCTTCCAGGGCGGCTGGGAGACCCAGTACTTC; CDR3 protein: CATAFQGGWETQYF
clone size: NA; V gene: TRBV7-9; J gene: TRBJ2-5; D gene: NA; CDR3 DNA: TGTGCCAGCAGCTTAGGTCCCCAGGGTTACGAGACCCAGTACTTC; CDR3 protein: CASSLGPQGYETQYF
clone size: NA; V gene: TRBV6-6; J gene: TRBJ2-1; D gene: TRBD1; CDR3 DNA: TGTGCCAGCACTACAGGACAGGGGGACTACAATGAGCAGTTCTTC; CDR3 protein: CASTTGQGDYNEQFF
clone size: NA; V gene: TRBV2; J gene: TRBJ2-7; D gene: NA; CDR3 DNA: TGTGCCAGCAGAGGTCCCAGGCACGAGCAGTACTTC; CDR3 protein: CASRGPRHEQYF
clone size: NA; V gene: TRBV7-6; J gene: TRBJ2-3; D gene: NA; CDR3 DNA: TGTGCCAGCAGCTTGGCCACAGATACGCAGTATTTT; CDR3 protein: CASSLATDTQYF
clone size: NA; V gene: TRBV16; J gene: TRBJ1-2; D gene: TRBD1; CDR3 DNA: TGTGCCAGCAGCCCGCGGGACAGGGGGAACTATGGCTACACCTTC; CDR3 protein: CASSPRDRGNYGYTF
clone size: NA; V gene: TRBV20-1; J gene: TRBJ2-3; D gene: NA; CDR3 DNA: TGCGGCCCGGGGGACACAGATACGCAGTATTTT; CDR3 protein: CGPGDTDTQYF
clone size: NA; V gene: TRBV2; J gene: TRBJ2-1; D gene: NA; CDR3 DNA: TGTGCCAGCAGAGAAGGGACCTACAATGAGCAGTTCTTC; CDR3 protein: CASREGTYNEQFF
clone size: NA; V gene: TRBV7-9; J gene: TRBJ2-5; D gene: NA; CDR3 DNA: TGTGCCAGCAGCCTAGTGGGGGAGACCCAGTACTTC; CDR3 protein: CASSLVGETQYF
clone size: NA; V gene: TRBV25-1; J gene: TRBJ2-5; D gene: TRBD1; CDR3 DNA: TGTGCCAGCAGCGTCGCAGGGGGCGCCCAGGAGACCCAGTACTTC; CDR3 protein: CASSVAGGAQETQYF
clone size: once; V gene: TRBV2; J gene: TRBJ1-1; D gene: NA; CDR3 DNA: TGTGCCAGCAGTGCAGAATTTAACACTGAAGCTTTCTTT; CDR3 protein: CASSAEFNTEAFF
clone size: NA; V gene: TRBV30; J gene: TRBJ2-7; D gene: NA; CDR3 DNA: TGTGCCTGGAGCCCACAGGGAAACGAGCAGTACTTC; CDR3 protein: CAWSPQGNEQYF
clone size: once; V gene: TRBV5-1; J gene: TRBJ2-5; D gene: NA; CDR3 DNA: TGCGCCAGCAGCGTCTACGGGATAACGGAGACCCAGTACTTC; CDR3 protein: CASSVYGITETQYF
clone size: NA; V gene: TRBV7-2; J gene: TRBJ2-2; D gene: NA; CDR3 DNA: TGTGCCAGCAGCTTAGTTGGGGGTTGGAGCACCGGGGAGCTGTTTTTT; CDR3 protein: CASSLVGGWSTGELFF
clone size: NA; V gene: TRBV30; J gene: TRBJ2-1; D gene: NA; CDR3 DNA: TGTGCCTGGAGTACAGGGTGGCGATACAATGAGCAGTTCTTC; CDR3 protein: CAWSTGWRYNEQFF
clone size: NA; V gene: TRBV4-3; J gene: TRBJ2-7; D gene: NA; CDR3 DNA: TGCGCCAGCAGCCAAGATCAGGGTCCTTACGAGCAGTACTTC; CDR3 protein: CASSQDQGPYEQYF
clone size: once; V gene: TRBV7-2; J gene: TRBJ2-5; D gene: TRBD2; CDR3 DNA: TGTGCCAGCAGCTTAGAGAGCGGGGGGAAGACCCAGTACTTC; CDR3 protein: CASSLESGGKTQYF
clone size: once; V gene: TRBV7-2; J gene: TRBJ1-3; D gene: NA; CDR3 DNA: TGTGCCAGCAGCCGGGACACCTCTGGAAACACCATATATTTT; CDR3 protein: CASSRDTSGNTIYF
clone size: NA; V gene: TRBV5-1; J gene: TRBJ1-3; D gene: NA; CDR3 DNA: TGCGCCAGCAGCCTGAGGGTGGGGTCTGGAAACACCATATATTTT; CDR3 protein: CASSLRVGSGNTIYF
clone size: NA; V gene: TRBV19; J gene: TRBJ2-1; D gene: TRBD2; CDR3 DNA: TGTGCCAGTAGTATAGCCCCCCGGGGTAGCGGGAGGGCCGATGAGCAGTTCTTC; CDR3 protein: CASSIAPRGSGRADEQFF
clone size: NA; V gene: TRBV6-1; J gene: TRBJ2-3; D gene: NA; CDR3 DNA: TGTGCCAGCAGTCTGAGGGATGGCGGCACAGATACGCAGTATTTT; CDR3 protein: CASSLRDGGTDTQYF